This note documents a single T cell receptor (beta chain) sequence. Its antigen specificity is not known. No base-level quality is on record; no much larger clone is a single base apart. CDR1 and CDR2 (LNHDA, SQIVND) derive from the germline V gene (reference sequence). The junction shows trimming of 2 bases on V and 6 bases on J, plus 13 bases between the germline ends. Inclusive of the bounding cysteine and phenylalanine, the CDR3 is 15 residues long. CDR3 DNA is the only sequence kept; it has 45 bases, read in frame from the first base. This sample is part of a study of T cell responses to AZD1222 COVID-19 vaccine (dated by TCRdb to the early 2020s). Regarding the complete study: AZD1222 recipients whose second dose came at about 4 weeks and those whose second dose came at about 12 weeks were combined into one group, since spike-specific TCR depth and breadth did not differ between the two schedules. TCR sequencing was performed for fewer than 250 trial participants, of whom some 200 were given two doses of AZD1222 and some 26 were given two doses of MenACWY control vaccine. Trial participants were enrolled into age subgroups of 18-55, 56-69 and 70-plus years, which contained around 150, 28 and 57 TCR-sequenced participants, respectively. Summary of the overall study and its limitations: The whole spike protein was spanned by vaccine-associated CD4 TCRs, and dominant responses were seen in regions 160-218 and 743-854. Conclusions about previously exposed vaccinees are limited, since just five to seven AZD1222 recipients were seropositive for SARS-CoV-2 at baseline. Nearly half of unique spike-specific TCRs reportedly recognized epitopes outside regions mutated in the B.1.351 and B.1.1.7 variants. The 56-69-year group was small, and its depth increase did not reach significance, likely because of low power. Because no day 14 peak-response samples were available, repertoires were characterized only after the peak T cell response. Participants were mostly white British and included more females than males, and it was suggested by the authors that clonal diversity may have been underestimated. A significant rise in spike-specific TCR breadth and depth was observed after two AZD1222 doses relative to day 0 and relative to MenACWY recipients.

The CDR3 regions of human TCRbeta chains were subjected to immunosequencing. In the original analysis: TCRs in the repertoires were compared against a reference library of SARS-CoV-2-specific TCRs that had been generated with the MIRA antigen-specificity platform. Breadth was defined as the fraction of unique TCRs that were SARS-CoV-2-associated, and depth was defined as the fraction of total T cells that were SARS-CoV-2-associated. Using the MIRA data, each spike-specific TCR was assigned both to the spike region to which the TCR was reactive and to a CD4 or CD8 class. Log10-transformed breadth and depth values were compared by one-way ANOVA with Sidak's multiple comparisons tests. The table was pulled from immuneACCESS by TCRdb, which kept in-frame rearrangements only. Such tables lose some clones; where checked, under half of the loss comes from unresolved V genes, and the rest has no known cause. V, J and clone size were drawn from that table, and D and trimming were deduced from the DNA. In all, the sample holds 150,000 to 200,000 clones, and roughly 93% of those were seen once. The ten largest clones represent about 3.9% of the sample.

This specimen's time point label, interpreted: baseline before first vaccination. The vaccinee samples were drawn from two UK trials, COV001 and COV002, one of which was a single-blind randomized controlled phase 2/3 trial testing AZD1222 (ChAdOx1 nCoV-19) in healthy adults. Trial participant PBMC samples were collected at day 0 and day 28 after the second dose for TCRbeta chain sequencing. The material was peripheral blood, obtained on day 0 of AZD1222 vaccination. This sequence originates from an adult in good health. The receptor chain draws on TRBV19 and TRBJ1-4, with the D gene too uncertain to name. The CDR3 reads CASSILAGPDEKLFF. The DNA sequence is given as TGTGCCAGTAGTATACTCGCAGGTCCGGATGAAAAACTGTTTTTT.